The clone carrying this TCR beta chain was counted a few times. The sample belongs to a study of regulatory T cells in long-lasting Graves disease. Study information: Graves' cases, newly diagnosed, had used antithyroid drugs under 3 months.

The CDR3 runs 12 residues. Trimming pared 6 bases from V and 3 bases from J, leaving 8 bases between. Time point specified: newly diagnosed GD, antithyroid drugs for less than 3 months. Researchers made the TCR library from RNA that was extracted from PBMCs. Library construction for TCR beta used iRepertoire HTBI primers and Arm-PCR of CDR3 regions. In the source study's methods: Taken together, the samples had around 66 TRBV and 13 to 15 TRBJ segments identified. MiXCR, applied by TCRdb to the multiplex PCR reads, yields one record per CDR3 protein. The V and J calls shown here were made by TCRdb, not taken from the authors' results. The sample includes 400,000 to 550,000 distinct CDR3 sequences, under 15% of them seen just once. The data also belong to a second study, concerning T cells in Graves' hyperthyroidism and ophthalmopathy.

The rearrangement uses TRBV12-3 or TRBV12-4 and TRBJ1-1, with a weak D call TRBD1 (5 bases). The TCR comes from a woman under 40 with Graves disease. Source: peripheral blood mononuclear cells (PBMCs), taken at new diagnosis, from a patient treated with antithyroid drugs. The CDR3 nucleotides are TGTGCCAGCAGGGGGGGTTACACTGAAGCTTTCTTT. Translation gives CASRGGYTEAFF.